This TCR beta chain was sequenced during a study of Tregs in tolerant kidney transplant recipients. Trimming removed 5 bases at V and 8 bases at J, with 21 bases between. This CDR3 has 16 amino acids. Germline CDR1 is MDHEN and CDR2 is SYDVKM. Method: immunoSEQ multiplex PCR; TCRdb's copy keeps in-frame clones and lacks some. The data hold some 71,000 clones, with roughly 89% observed a single time. CD4+CD25+CD127- Tregs, CD4+CD25- non-Tregs, CD4 and CD8 cells were sorted. The chain uses TRBV28 and TRBJ1-4, with D possibly TRBD1 on 5 matching bases. The source is a human donor who received a combined kidney and bone marrow transplant. This material consisted of CD4+ T cells from blood, taken before the transplant. The CDR3 nucleotides are TGTGCCAGCAGTCTCAGACCCCGGTTTAAGGGGGAAAAACTGTTTTTT. It codes for CASSLRPRFKGEKLFF.